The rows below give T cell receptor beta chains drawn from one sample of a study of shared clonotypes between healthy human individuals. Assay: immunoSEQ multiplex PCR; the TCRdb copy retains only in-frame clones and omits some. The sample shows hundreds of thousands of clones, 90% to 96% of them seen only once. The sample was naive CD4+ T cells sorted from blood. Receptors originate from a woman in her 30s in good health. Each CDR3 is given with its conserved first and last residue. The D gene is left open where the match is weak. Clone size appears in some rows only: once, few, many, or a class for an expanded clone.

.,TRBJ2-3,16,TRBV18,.,CASSPNRRRDTDTQYF,TGTGCCAGCTCACCAAACAGGAGACGGGACACAGATACGCAGTATTTT
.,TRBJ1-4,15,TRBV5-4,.,CASSSDSTGGEKLFF,TGTGCCAGCAGCTCGGACTCTACCGGGGGTGAAAAACTGTTTTTT
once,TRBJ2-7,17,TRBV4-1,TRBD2,CASSQGLAGVVLSEQYF,TGCGCCAGCAGCCAAGGCCTAGCGGGAGTAGTTCTCTCCGAGCAGTACTTC
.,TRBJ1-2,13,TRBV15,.,CATSRQINYGYTF,TGTGCCACCAGCAGGCAAATTAACTATGGCTACACCTTC
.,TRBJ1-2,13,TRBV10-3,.,CAISEIEDYGYTF,TGTGCCATCAGTGAAATCGAAGACTATGGCTACACCTTC
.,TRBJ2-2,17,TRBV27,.,CASSRLLIADDTGELFF,TGTGCCAGCAGTCGACTCCTAATAGCGGATGACACCGGGGAGCTGTTTTTT
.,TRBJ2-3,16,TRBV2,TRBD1,CASSSSRGRRTDTQYF,TGTGCCAGCAGTTCCAGTAGGGGGCGGCGCACAGATACGCAGTATTTT
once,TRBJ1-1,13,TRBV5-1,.,CASSSGQNTEAFF,TGCGCCAGCAGCTCCGGACAGAACACTGAAGCTTTCTTT
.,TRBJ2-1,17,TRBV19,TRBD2,CASSIGDGLAGWNEQFF,TGTGCCAGTAGTATAGGGGATGGACTAGCGGGATGGAATGAGCAGTTCTTC
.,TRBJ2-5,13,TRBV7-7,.,CASSRGEEETQYF,TGTGCCAGCAGCCGCGGGGAGGAAGAGACCCAGTACTTC
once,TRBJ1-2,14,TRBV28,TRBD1,CASSPPTGTGFYTF,TGTGCCAGCAGTCCCCCCACCGGGACAGGCTTCTACACCTTC
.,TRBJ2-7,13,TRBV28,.,CATTGRQPYEQYF,TGTGCCACAACCGGACGCCAGCCGTACGAGCAGTACTTC
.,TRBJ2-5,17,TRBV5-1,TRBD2,CASSFGLAGGRQETQYF,TGCGCCAGCAGCTTCGGACTAGCGGGAGGACGACAAGAGACCCAGTACTTC
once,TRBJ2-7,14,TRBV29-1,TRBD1,CSVEASGTGNEQYF,TGCAGCGTTGAGGCCTCCGGGACAGGGAACGAGCAGTACTTC
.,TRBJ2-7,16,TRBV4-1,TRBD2,CASSQEKREGRYEQYF,TGCGCCAGCAGCCAAGAAAAGCGGGAGGGCCGATACGAGCAGTACTTC
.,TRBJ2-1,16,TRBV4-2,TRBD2,CASSQTGTSGDTEQFF,TGTGCCAGCAGCCAAACCGGGACTAGCGGAGATACCGAGCAGTTCTTC
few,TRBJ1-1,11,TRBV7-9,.,CASSRTVEAFF,TGTGCCAGCAGCCGGACAGTTGAAGCTTTCTTT
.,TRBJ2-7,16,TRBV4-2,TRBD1,CASSQLSGTGSYEQYF,TGTGCCAGCAGCCAATTGTCCGGGACAGGCTCCTACGAGCAGTACTTC
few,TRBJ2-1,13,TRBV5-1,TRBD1,CASSRDRHNEQFF,TGCGCCAGCAGCAGGGACAGGCACAATGAGCAGTTCTTC
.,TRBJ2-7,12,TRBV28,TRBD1,CASKDRVGEQYF,TGTGCCAGCAAGGACAGGGTTGGCGAGCAGTACTTC
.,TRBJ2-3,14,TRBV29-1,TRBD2,CSVGGTSGTDTQYF,TGCAGCGTCGGAGGGACTAGCGGCACAGATACGCAGTATTTT
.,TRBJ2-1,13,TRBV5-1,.,CASAYFKYNEQFF,TGCGCCAGCGCATATTTCAAATACAATGAGCAGTTCTTC
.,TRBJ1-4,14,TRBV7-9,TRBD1,CASSATTGDEKLFF,TGTGCCAGCAGTGCCACAACAGGGGATGAAAAACTGTTTTTT
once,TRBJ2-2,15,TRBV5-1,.,CASSWLGQNTGELFF,TGCGCCAGCAGCTGGCTGGGACAGAACACCGGGGAGCTGTTTTTT
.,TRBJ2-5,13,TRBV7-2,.,CASEDGGGAPQYF,TGTGCCAGCGAAGACGGTGGGGGGGCCCCCCAGTACTTC
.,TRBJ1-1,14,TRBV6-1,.,CASLPSPVTTEAFF,TGTGCCAGCCTCCCGAGTCCCGTCACCACTGAAGCTTTCTTT
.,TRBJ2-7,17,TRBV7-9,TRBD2,CASSSAGGFVVSYEQYF,TGTGCCAGCAGCAGCGCGGGAGGCTTTGTTGTCTCCTACGAGCAGTACTTC
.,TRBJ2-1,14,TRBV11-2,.,CASSLDLGGDEQFF,TGTGCCAGCAGCTTAGATCTTGGAGGGGATGAGCAGTTCTTC
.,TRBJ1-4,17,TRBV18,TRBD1,CASSPPGTGAYGEKLFF,TGTGCCAGCTCACCACCGGGGACAGGGGCTTATGGTGAAAAACTGTTTTTT
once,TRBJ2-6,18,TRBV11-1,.,CASRPIGGRISGANVLTF,TGTGCCAGCAGGCCAATAGGGGGGAGGATTTCTGGGGCCAACGTCCTGACTTTC
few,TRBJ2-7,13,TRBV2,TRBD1,CASTGTGRYEQYF,TGTGCCAGCACAGGGACAGGGAGGTACGAGCAGTACTTC
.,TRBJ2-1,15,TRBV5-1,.,CASSLDPPSKYEQFF,TGCGCCAGCAGCTTGGATCCACCTTCGAAATATGAGCAGTTCTTC
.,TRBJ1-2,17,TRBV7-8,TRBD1,CASSLISRTGVTYGYTF,TGTGCCAGCAGCTTAATTTCCCGGACAGGGGTGACCTATGGCTACACCTTC
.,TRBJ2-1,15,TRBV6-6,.,CASSSHSDSYNEQFF,TGTGCCAGCAGTTCCCACTCGGACTCCTACAATGAGCAGTTCTTC
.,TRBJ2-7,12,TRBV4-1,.,CASSHPTDEQYF,TGCGCCAGCAGCCACCCTACGGACGAGCAGTACTTC
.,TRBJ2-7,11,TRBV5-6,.,CASSHSYEQYF,TGTGCCAGCAGCCACTCCTACGAGCAGTACTTC
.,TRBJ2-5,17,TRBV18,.,CASSPDHYDNYQETQYF,TGTGCCAGCTCACCCGATCACTACGACAACTACCAAGAGACCCAGTACTTC
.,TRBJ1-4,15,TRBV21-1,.,CASSKARKGGGKLFF,TGTGCCAGCAGCAAAGCTAGGAAGGGGGGAGGAAAACTGTTTTTT
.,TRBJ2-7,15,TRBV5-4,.,CASSLPGVGSYEQYF,TGTGCCAGCAGCTTGCCGGGAGTGGGGTCCTACGAGCAGTACTTC
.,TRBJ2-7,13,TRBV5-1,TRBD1,CASSGGQVPEQYF,TGCGCCAGCAGCGGGGGACAGGTACCCGAGCAGTACTTC
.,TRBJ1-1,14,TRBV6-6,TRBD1,CASRQTGGVTEAFF,TGTGCCAGCAGACAAACAGGGGGCGTCACTGAAGCTTTCTTT
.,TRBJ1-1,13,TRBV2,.,CASRGGWNTEAFF,TGTGCCAGTAGAGGTGGTTGGAACACTGAAGCTTTCTTT
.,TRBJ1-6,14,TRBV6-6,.,CASSDGDTNSPLHF,TGTGCCAGCTCCGACGGGGACACCAATTCACCCCTCCACTTT
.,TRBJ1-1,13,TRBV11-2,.,CASSLLGGAEAFF,TGTGCCAGCAGCTTACTGGGGGGGGCTGAAGCTTTCTTT
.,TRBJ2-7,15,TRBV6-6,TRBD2,CASSQGVAGRREQYF,TGTGCCAGCAGTCAGGGAGTAGCGGGAAGACGCGAGCAGTACTTC
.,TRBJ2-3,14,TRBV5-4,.,CASSLRRGTDTQYF,TGTGCCAGCAGCTTAAGAAGGGGCACAGATACGCAGTATTTT
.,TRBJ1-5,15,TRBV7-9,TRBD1,CASSQSDRAGQPQHF,TGTGCCAGCAGCCAAAGTGACAGGGCAGGGCAGCCCCAGCATTTT
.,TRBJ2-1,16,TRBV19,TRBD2,CASSARLAGSYNEQFF,TGTGCCAGTAGTGCCCGACTAGCGGGGTCCTACAATGAGCAGTTCTTC
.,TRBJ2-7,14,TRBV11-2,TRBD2,CASSLVAGAPPPSF,TGTGCCAGCAGCTTAGTAGCGGGAGCCCCACCACCCAGCTTC
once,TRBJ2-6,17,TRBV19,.,CASSLRDGFSGANVLTF,TGTGCCAGTAGCCTCCGGGACGGCTTTAGCGGGGCCAACGTCCTGACTTTC
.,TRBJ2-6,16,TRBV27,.,CASSLYVGSGANVLTF,TGTGCCAGCAGTTTATATGTCGGCTCTGGGGCCAACGTCCTGACTTTC
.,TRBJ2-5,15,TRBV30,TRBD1,CAWSVGTGGQETQYF,TGTGCCTGGAGTGTGGGGACAGGGGGCCAAGAGACCCAGTACTTC
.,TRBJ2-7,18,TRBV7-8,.,CASSPVVGFTVLGYEQYF,TGTGCCAGCAGCCCCGTGGTAGGGTTTACGGTTTTGGGCTACGAGCAGTACTTC
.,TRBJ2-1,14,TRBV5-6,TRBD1,CASSPGTGVHEQFF,TGTGCCAGCAGCCCCGGGACAGGGGTCCATGAGCAGTTCTTC
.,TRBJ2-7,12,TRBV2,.,CASGRETYEQYF,TGTGCTAGCGGCAGGGAAACCTACGAGCAGTACTTC
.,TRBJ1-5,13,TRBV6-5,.,CASSTGTNQPQHF,TGTGCCAGCAGTACAGGGACGAATCAGCCCCAGCATTTT
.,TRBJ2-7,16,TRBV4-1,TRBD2,CASSPSLAGVSYEQYF,TGCGCCAGCAGCCCTAGTTTAGCGGGGGTCTCCTACGAGCAGTACTTC
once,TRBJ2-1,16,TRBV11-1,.,CASSTDLVSPYNEQFF,TGTGCCAGCAGCACCGATCTAGTTTCCCCCTACAATGAGCAGTTCTTC
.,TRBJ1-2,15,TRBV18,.,CASSTNRDNYYGYTF,TGTGCCAGCTCAACAAACCGGGACAACTACTATGGCTACACCTTC